The rows below give T cell receptor beta chains drawn from one sample of a study of vaccination and CD4 T cells after COVID-19. No cognate antigen is known for these TCRs. MiXCR, run by TCRdb on the PCR reads, gives a single entry per CDR3 protein. Here the sample spans 15,000 to 20,000 distinct CDR3 sequences, about 56% being singletons. Sequenced: CD4+ T cells from blood, cultured in vitro. The source is a human donor who had recovered from COVID-19. The CDR3 runs from the conserved cysteine through the conserved F or W. A D gene is named only where the DNA matches it firmly. Only some rows state a clone size, as once, few, many or a class for expanded clones.

V: TRBV7-8
size: -
J: TRBJ2-1
D: -
DNA: TGTGCCAGCAGCCTCAGCGGTTCTAGGGGTAATGAGCAGTTCTTC
CDR3: CASSLSGSRGNEQFF

V: TRBV6-1
size: once
J: TRBJ2-7
D: TRBD2
DNA: TGTGCCAGCTGCCCCTTGACTAGCGGGAGATACGAGCAGTACTTC
CDR3: CASCPLTSGRYEQYF

V: TRBV30
size: -
J: TRBJ2-3
D: TRBD2
DNA: TGTGCCTGGACGGGACTAGCGCCTAGCACAGATACGCAGTATTTT
CDR3: CAWTGLAPSTDTQYF

V: TRBV24-1
size: -
J: TRBJ2-7
D: TRBD1
DNA: TGTGCCACCAGTGATCACGGACAGGGAACCTACGAGCAGTACTTC
CDR3: CATSDHGQGTYEQYF

V: TRBV2
size: -
J: TRBJ2-7
D: TRBD1
DNA: TGTGCCACCGACGTGGGGACAGTCACCTACGAGCAGTACTTC
CDR3: CATDVGTVTYEQYF

V: TRBV19
size: -
J: TRBJ1-5
D: TRBD1
DNA: TGTGCCAGTCAACCGACAGGGGGAGGGTCGCCCCAGCATTTT
CDR3: CASQPTGGGSPQHF

V: TRBV10-3
size: -
J: TRBJ2-1
D: -
DNA: TGTGCCATCAGGGACCACCGGAGGGAGGAAGCCTACAATGAGCAGTTCTTC
CDR3: CAIRDHRREEAYNEQFF

V: TRBV20-1
size: -
J: TRBJ2-3
D: -
DNA: TGCAGTGCCCCACCAGACACAGGGACCACAGATACGCAGTATTTT
CDR3: CSAPPDTGTTDTQYF

V: TRBV7-2
size: few
J: TRBJ2-7
D: -
DNA: TGTGCCAGCAGCTTAGCGTCGGGGTTCTACGAGCAGTACTTC
CDR3: CASSLASGFYEQYF

V: TRBV12-3/TRBV12-4
size: -
J: TRBJ2-1
D: -
DNA: TGTGCCAGCAGTTTAGGGCCCCATGAGCAGTTCTTC
CDR3: CASSLGPHEQFF

V: TRBV7-8
size: few
J: TRBJ1-2
D: TRBD1
DNA: TGTGCCAGCAGCTTAGATGGGTTCTTGCAGGGGGCGCAAGGCTACACCTTC
CDR3: CASSLDGFLQGAQGYTF

V: TRBV4-1
size: -
J: TRBJ2-2
D: TRBD2
DNA: TGCGCCAGCAGCCAAATAATCGGACTAGCGGGATCCGGGGAGCTGTTTTTT
CDR3: CASSQIIGLAGSGELFF

V: TRBV5-1
size: -
J: TRBJ1-1
D: -
DNA: TGCGCCAGCAGCCCTGAACGGAGGTTGATGAACACTGAAGCTTTCTTT
CDR3: CASSPERRLMNTEAFF

V: TRBV7-8
size: medium-sized
J: TRBJ2-5
D: -
DNA: TGTGCCAGCAGCTTAGGGACAGAAGAGACCCAGTACTTC
CDR3: CASSLGTEETQYF

V: TRBV5-1
size: -
J: TRBJ1-2
D: -
DNA: TGCGCCAGCAGCTCCCCCGAAGGAGCCGGGGGCTACACCTTC
CDR3: CASSSPEGAGGYTF

V: TRBV12-3/TRBV12-4
size: few
J: TRBJ1-1
D: -
DNA: TGTGCCAGCAGCCCATTTTTAGTGGGCGCTGAAGCTTTCTTT
CDR3: CASSPFLVGAEAFF

V: TRBV2
size: few
J: TRBJ1-6
D: -
DNA: TGTGCCAGCAGTGAAATCCAGCGCAGGCTCGGGGCGGGAGCTTCACCCCTCCACTTT
CDR3: CASSEIQRRLGAGASPLHF

V: TRBV19
size: -
J: TRBJ1-5
D: -
DNA: TGTGCCAGTACCTCAGGGGCGGTCGACTATCAGCCCCAGCATTTT
CDR3: CASTSGAVDYQPQHF

V: TRBV19
size: few
J: TRBJ1-1
D: -
DNA: TGTGCCAGTAGTATCAGGGGCACTGAAGCTTTCTTT
CDR3: CASSIRGTEAFF

V: TRBV5-1
size: -
J: TRBJ1-5
D: -
DNA: TGCGCCAGCAGCTTGGACCCTGCACAACAGCCCCAGCATTTT
CDR3: CASSLDPAQQPQHF

V: TRBV5-8
size: -
J: TRBJ1-5
D: -
DNA: TGTGCCAGCAGCTTGTTTGTTGGGCCCCAGCATTTT
CDR3: CASSLFVGPQHF

V: TRBV29-1
size: few
J: TRBJ1-2
D: TRBD1
DNA: TGCAGCCTGACAAGGGGGCCGGGTGGCTACACCTTC
CDR3: CSLTRGPGGYTF

V: TRBV7-2
size: few
J: TRBJ2-5
D: TRBD2
DNA: TGTGCCAGCAGCACCAGGAGGGAGGGAGAGACCCAGTACTTC
CDR3: CASSTRREGETQYF

V: TRBV20-1
size: -
J: TRBJ2-7
D: TRBD1
DNA: TGCAGTGCACATGTCCGGGACAGGGGGGGCGAGCAGTACTTC
CDR3: CSAHVRDRGGEQYF

V: TRBV5-1
size: -
J: TRBJ1-5
D: -
DNA: TGCGCCAGCAGCTTGGAGGGTACGGGGGGCCTTCAGCCCCAGCATTTT
CDR3: CASSLEGTGGLQPQHF

V: TRBV19
size: -
J: TRBJ1-2
D: TRBD1
DNA: TGTGCCAGTGTACGACAGGGGCTGGGAGGCTATGGCTACACCTTC
CDR3: CASVRQGLGGYGYTF

V: TRBV24-1
size: -
J: TRBJ2-3
D: TRBD2
DNA: TGTGCCACCACGACTAGCGGGAGATCGGATACGCAGTATTTT
CDR3: CATTTSGRSDTQYF

V: TRBV12-3/TRBV12-4
size: -
J: TRBJ2-3
D: -
DNA: TGTGCCAGCAGTTTAGAGCAGGGTTCAGATACGCAGTATTTT
CDR3: CASSLEQGSDTQYF

V: TRBV24-1
size: -
J: TRBJ2-1
D: TRBD1
DNA: TGTGCCACCAGTGACCCTGGACAGGGGGCCTATGAGCAGTTCTTC
CDR3: CATSDPGQGAYEQFF

V: TRBV20-1
size: -
J: TRBJ2-5
D: -
DNA: TGCAGTGCTTCGGACAGGGAGGGTGAGACCCAGTACTTC
CDR3: CSASDREGETQYF

V: TRBV6-5
size: few
J: TRBJ2-5
D: TRBD2
DNA: TGTGCCAGCAGTTGGACTAGCGGGCAAGAGACCCAGTACTTC
CDR3: CASSWTSGQETQYF

V: TRBV7-8
size: -
J: TRBJ1-4
D: -
DNA: TGTGCCAGCAGCCACCCTGGGGGAAATGAAAAACTGTTTTTT
CDR3: CASSHPGGNEKLFF

V: TRBV19
size: -
J: TRBJ2-3
D: TRBD1
DNA: TGTGCCAGTAGTGAGAGAGGGGGCAGCGATACGCAGTATTTT
CDR3: CASSERGGSDTQYF

V: TRBV6-1
size: -
J: TRBJ2-5
D: -
DNA: TGTGCCAGCAGTGTAAATGGGAACGGAGAGACCCAGTACTTC
CDR3: CASSVNGNGETQYF

V: TRBV7-3
size: -
J: TRBJ2-1
D: -
DNA: TGTGCCAGCAGCTTAAACCCCATTAGCGTCATTTCTATTGATGAGCAGTTCTTC
CDR3: CASSLNPISVISIDEQFF

V: TRBV7-3
size: -
J: TRBJ2-2
D: TRBD2
DNA: TGTGCCAGCAGCTTGTCTTTAGCGGGAGGGCACGGGGAGCTGTTTTTT
CDR3: CASSLSLAGGHGELFF

V: TRBV27
size: -
J: TRBJ1-5
D: -
DNA: TGTGCCAGCAGTTGGCAATATGATCAGCCCCAGCATTTT
CDR3: CASSWQYDQPQHF

V: TRBV11-2
size: -
J: TRBJ2-5
D: -
DNA: TGTGCCAGCAGCTTAGAGTTGTCGGGGACCCAGTACTTC
CDR3: CASSLELSGTQYF

V: TRBV20-1
size: -
J: TRBJ2-1
D: TRBD1
DNA: TGCAGTGCTTCGGACAGGGGCTATGAGCAGTTCTTC
CDR3: CSASDRGYEQFF

V: TRBV6-5
size: -
J: TRBJ1-6
D: TRBD1
DNA: TGTGCCAGCAGTTACGATGGGACAGCTAATTCACCCCTCCACTTT
CDR3: CASSYDGTANSPLHF

V: TRBV6-2/TRBV6-3
size: -
J: TRBJ1-2
D: -
DNA: TGTGCCAGCAGCCAGGAGGCTTACTATGGCTACACCTTC
CDR3: CASSQEAYYGYTF

V: TRBV5-1
size: -
J: TRBJ1-1
D: -
DNA: TGCGCCAGCAGAGCGAACACTGAAGCTTTCTTT
CDR3: CASRANTEAFF

V: TRBV6-1
size: medium-sized
J: TRBJ1-3
D: -
DNA: TGTGCCAGCAAGATGGGGACGGCCGACTCTGGAAACACCATATATTTT
CDR3: CASKMGTADSGNTIYF

V: TRBV7-9
size: few
J: TRBJ2-3
D: TRBD2
DNA: TGTGCCAGCAGCTTTACCGGGACTAGCGGGAGGTGGGGCACAGATACGCAGTATTTT
CDR3: CASSFTGTSGRWGTDTQYF

V: TRBV15
size: few
J: TRBJ2-2
D: TRBD2
DNA: TGTGCCACCAGCACCGGGACTAGCGGAACCGGGGAGCTGTTTTTT
CDR3: CATSTGTSGTGELFF

V: TRBV4-1
size: -
J: TRBJ1-2
D: -
DNA: TGCGCCAGCCTTCCGATAGGGAGACGAACTAACTATGGCTACACCTTC
CDR3: CASLPIGRRTNYGYTF

V: TRBV27
size: -
J: TRBJ1-1
D: TRBD1
DNA: TGTGCCAGCAGCCCCTTGGGAGGGGGCCCGTATGAAGCTTTCTTT
CDR3: CASSPLGGGPYEAFF

V: TRBV6-1
size: -
J: TRBJ1-5
D: TRBD1
DNA: TGTGCCAGCGTTTCGACAGGGAATCAGCCCCAGCATTTT
CDR3: CASVSTGNQPQHF

V: TRBV11-2
size: -
J: TRBJ2-3
D: -
DNA: TGTGCCAGCAGCCAAAACTCCGGGGCAGATACGCAGTATTTT
CDR3: CASSQNSGADTQYF

V: TRBV19
size: once
J: TRBJ2-1
D: TRBD2
DNA: TGTGCCAGTAGTCCCCGGACTAGCGGGAGGGCCGAGCAGTTCTTC
CDR3: CASSPRTSGRAEQFF

V: TRBV7-3
size: few
J: TRBJ2-3
D: -
DNA: TGTGCCAGCAGCTTTGGGGGCCCAGATACGCAGTATTTT
CDR3: CASSFGGPDTQYF

V: TRBV20-1
size: -
J: TRBJ2-5
D: -
DNA: TGCAGTGCTAGATGGCACCGCGAGACCCAGTACTTC
CDR3: CSARWHRETQYF

V: TRBV7-2
size: once
J: TRBJ1-2
D: TRBD1
DNA: TGTGCCAGCAGCCCTCGGACAGGAAACTATGGCTACACCTTC
CDR3: CASSPRTGNYGYTF

V: TRBV10-1
size: -
J: TRBJ2-5
D: -
DNA: TGCGCCAGCAGTGACGGGACTTTAGAGACCCAGTACTTC
CDR3: CASSDGTLETQYF

V: TRBV19
size: few
J: TRBJ2-1
D: -
DNA: TGTGCCAGTAGTATAGATCAGGGAGCTGAGCAGTTCTTC
CDR3: CASSIDQGAEQFF

V: TRBV20-1
size: few
J: TRBJ1-6
D: TRBD1
DNA: TGCAGTGCTAGAAGGGACAGCCAGAATTCACCCCTCCACTTT
CDR3: CSARRDSQNSPLHF

V: TRBV6-5
size: once
J: TRBJ2-2
D: TRBD1
DNA: TGTGCCAGCAGTTACTCTTTGGGGACAGGGGCCACCGGGGAGCTGTTTTTT
CDR3: CASSYSLGTGATGELFF

V: TRBV20-1
size: -
J: TRBJ1-1
D: TRBD1
DNA: TGCAGTGCTGGAGGACAGGGTGGAACTGAAGCTTTCTTT
CDR3: CSAGGQGGTEAFF

V: TRBV2
size: few
J: TRBJ2-5
D: TRBD2
DNA: TGTGCCAGCTTGCGGGAGATGGGCCAAGAGACCCAGTACTTC
CDR3: CASLREMGQETQYF

V: TRBV7-9
size: few
J: TRBJ1-2
D: TRBD1
DNA: TGTGCCAGCAGCTTAGGAGGACAGGGCGAGAGCTATGGCTACACCTTC
CDR3: CASSLGGQGESYGYTF